This T cell receptor (beta chain) was obtained from a study of control samples from healthy donors and cancer patients. The protocol was immunoSEQ multiplex PCR, while the TCRdb copy is restricted to in-frame clones and leaves out a portion. The sample has approximately 86,000 clones, over 75% seen once. This clone has more than one count but fewer than ten. CDR3 length: 14 amino acids. CDR1 ENHRY and CDR2 SYGVKD come from the germline V gene. Trimming removed 6 bases from V and 3 bases from J; junction bases left unmatched: 7. The source of this sequence is a woman aged 40 to 49 in good health. The genes are TRBV10-3 and TRBJ1-1; 7 bases are shared with TRBD1. Sequenced sample: blood. The chain's CDR3 is CAIRTGFQDTEAFF. Written as DNA, the CDR3 is TGTGCCATCAGGACAGGGTTCCAGGACACTGAAGCTTTCTTT.